The entry below gives a single T cell receptor beta chain sequence along with its context. This specimen belongs to a study of blood T cell repertoires in COVID-19. Study as a whole: COVID-19 samples collected from the United States, Italy and Spain covered acute and convalescent phases. T cells, B-cell-depleted T cells, or PBMCs supplied cDNA or gDNA.

In the study's own analysis: Estimation of nucleated cell counts relied on the amplification of reference gene primers. Sequenced by immunoSEQ multiplex PCR; TCRdb stores in-frame clones only, minus some. V and J calls plus clone size are reproduced from that table; the DNA served to infer D and trimming. The repertoire holds about 89,000 clones, with over 70% as singletons. The CDR3 runs to 13 residues. The germline V gene encodes CDR1 LNHDA and CDR2 SQIVND (reference sequence). Trimming shortened V by 6 bases and J by 1 base, and 9 bases separated the two germline ends. The source is a woman of 80 years or more with acute or convalescent COVID-19. This sequence joins TRBV19 and TRBJ1-1; D not resolved. Sequencing was performed on peripheral blood. The CDR3 sequence: CASRRERNTEAFF. CDR3 nucleotide sequence: TGTGCCAGTAGGAGGGAGAGGAACACTGAAGCTTTCTTT.